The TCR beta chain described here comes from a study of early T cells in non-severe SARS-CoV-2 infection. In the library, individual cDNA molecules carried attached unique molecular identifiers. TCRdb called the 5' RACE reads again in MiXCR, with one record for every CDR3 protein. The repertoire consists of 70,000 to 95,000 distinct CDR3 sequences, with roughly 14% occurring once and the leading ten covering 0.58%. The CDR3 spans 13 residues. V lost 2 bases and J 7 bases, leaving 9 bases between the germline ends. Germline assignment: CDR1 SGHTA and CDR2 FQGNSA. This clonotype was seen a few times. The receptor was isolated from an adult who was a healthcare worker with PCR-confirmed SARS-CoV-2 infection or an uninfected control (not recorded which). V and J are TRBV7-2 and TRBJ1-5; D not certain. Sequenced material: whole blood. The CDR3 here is CASSLSEKQPQHF. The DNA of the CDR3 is TGTGCCAGCAGCTTAAGTGAAAAACAGCCCCAGCATTTT.